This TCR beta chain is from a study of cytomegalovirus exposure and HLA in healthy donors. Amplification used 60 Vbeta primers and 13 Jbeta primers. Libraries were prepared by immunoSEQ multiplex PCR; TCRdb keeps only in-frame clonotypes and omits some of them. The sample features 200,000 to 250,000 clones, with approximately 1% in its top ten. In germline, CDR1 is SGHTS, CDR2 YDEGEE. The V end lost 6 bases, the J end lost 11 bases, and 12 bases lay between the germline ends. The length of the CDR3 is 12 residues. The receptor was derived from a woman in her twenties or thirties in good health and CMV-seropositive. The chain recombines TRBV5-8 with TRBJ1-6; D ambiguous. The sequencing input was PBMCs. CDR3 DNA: TGTGCCAGCATCGGTTTGGGCCCACCCCTCCACTTT. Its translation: CASIGLGPPLHF.